What follows describes a single T cell receptor beta chain. These data come from a study of monozygotic twins with cystic fibrosis. The V end lost 0 bases, the J end lost 5 bases, and 11 bases lay between the germline ends. The CDR3 has 14 amino acids. Per germline, CDR1 SGHRS and CDR2 YFSETQ. This table comes from immunoSEQ multiplex PCR, and its TCRdb copy is limited to in-frame clones, with some not included. The sample includes 20,000 to 25,000 clones, 97% seen only once; the top ten take about 0.15%. The genes are TRBV5-1 and TRBJ2-5, with D possibly TRBD1 on 5 matching bases. This clonotype was sampled from a girl between 10 and 17 years old with cystic fibrosis. The sample consisted of blood. Here the CDR3 DNA reads TGCGCCAGCAGCTTGGGGGGCGATAGGGAGACCCAGTACTTC. Its protein is CASSLGGDRETQYF. The whole variable domain, remainder taken from reference TRBV5-1 and TRBJ2-5, is KAGVTQTPRYLIKTRGQQVTLSCSPISGHRSVSWYQQTPGQGLQFLFEYFSETQRNKGNFPGRFSGRQFSNSRSEMNVSTLELGDSALYLCASSLGGDRETQYFGPGTRLLVL.